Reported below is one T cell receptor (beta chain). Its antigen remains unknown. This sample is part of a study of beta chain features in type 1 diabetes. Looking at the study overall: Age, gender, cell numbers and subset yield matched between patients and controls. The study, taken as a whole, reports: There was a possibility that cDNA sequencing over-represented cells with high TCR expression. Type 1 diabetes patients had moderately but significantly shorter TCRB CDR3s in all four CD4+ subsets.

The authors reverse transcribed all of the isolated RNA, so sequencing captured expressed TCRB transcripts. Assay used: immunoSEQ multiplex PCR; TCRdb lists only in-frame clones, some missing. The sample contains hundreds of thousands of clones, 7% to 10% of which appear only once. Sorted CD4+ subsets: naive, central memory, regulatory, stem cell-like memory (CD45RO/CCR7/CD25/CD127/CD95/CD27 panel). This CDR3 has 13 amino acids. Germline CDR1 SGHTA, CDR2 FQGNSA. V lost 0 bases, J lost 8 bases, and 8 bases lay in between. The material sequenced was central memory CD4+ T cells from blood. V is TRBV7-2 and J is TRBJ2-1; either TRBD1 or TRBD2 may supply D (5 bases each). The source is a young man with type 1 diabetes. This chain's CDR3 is CASSLAGVYEQFF. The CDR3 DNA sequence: TGTGCCAGCAGCTTAGCGGGGGTTTATGAGCAGTTCTTC. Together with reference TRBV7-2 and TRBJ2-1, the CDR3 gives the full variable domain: GAGVSQSPSNKVTEKGKDVELRCDPISGHTALYWYRQSLGQGLEFLIYFQGNSAPDKSGLPSDRFSAERTGGSVSTLTIQRTQQEDSAVYLCASSLAGVYEQFFGPGTRLTVL.